Listed here are 6 T cell receptor beta chains from one sample, sequenced in a study of blood T cells in healthy people across ages. A second PCR, run for roughly 6 to 11 cycles, used a sample-barcoded 5' primer plus a J-beta primer mix. TCRdb fed the 5' RACE reads into MiXCR, producing one record per CDR3 protein. The sample records fewer than 900,000 distinct CDR3 sequences, 35% to 45% being singletons. The sequencing sample was made of blood. Every receptor here comes from a woman between 55 and 75 years old in good health.

The chain uses TRBV28 and TRBJ1-2, with 9 bases fitting TRBD1. The CDR3 is 17 amino acids. V shed 1 base, J shed 4 bases, and the junction held 10 bases outside the gene matches. CDR1 and CDR2 (germline): MDHEN, SYDVKM. This chain's CDR3 is CASSLLDRGPCGYGYTF. Written as DNA, the CDR3 is TGTGCCAGCAGTTTATTGGACAGGGGCCCATGCGGCTATGGCTACACCTTC.

This chain joins TRBV4-2 and TRBJ1-5, with D perhaps matching TRBD1 (5 bases). Germline assignment: CDR1 LGHNA and CDR2 YNFKEQ. Trimming stripped 5 bases from V and 3 bases from J, with 14 bases between. The CDR3 is 15 amino acids. The CDR3 region has the DNA TGTGCCAGCAGCTCGACGGAGGGGCCCAATCAGCCCCAGCATTTT. The encoded protein is CASSSTEGPNQPQHF.

This clonotype was counted only a few times. The chain employs TRBV29-1 and TRBJ1-4; D is uncertain. Germline V lookup: CDR1 SQVTM, CDR2 ANQGSEA. The ends were cut back, 6 bases at V and 8 bases at J, with 19 bases in the middle. The CDR3 is made up of 14 amino acids. CDR3 in amino acids: CSVQNWEYPEKLFF. CDR3 nucleotides: TGCAGCGTGCAAAATTGGGAATACCCAGAAAAACTGTTTTTT.

As concerns this clonotype: This may come from a read error, since a much larger clone is one base off. The chain carries TRBV29-1 and TRBJ2-5, with D uncertain. This CDR3 contains 12 residues. Germline V lookup: CDR1 SQVTM, CDR2 ANQGSEA. This CDR3 reads CSIEDQVAARYF. CDR3 bases: TGCAGCATTGAAGATCAGGTGGCAGCTCGGTACTTC.

CDR3 amino acids: CASSLGQGREPQHF. The CDR3 DNA follows: TGTGCCAGCAGCCTAGGACAGGGCCGCGAGCCCCAGCATTTT. The chain combines TRBV12-3 or TRBV12-4 with TRBJ1-5; 8 bases agree with TRBD1. The CDR3 consists of 14 residues. J was trimmed by 8 bases and V by 6 bases; bases with no gene match: 9.

As concerns this clonotype: A much larger clone is a single base away; this may be a read error. The chain has TRBV29-1 and TRBJ1-2; weak D call: TRBD1 (5 bases). Between the trimmed V and J ends, which lost 7 bases and 2 bases, there was a span of 11 bases. Germline assignment: CDR1 SQVTM and CDR2 ANQGSEA. This CDR3 spans 12 amino acids. Here the CDR3 DNA reads TGCAGCGCTGACTGGGGGAACTATGGCTACACCTTC. Translation: CSADWGNYGYTF.